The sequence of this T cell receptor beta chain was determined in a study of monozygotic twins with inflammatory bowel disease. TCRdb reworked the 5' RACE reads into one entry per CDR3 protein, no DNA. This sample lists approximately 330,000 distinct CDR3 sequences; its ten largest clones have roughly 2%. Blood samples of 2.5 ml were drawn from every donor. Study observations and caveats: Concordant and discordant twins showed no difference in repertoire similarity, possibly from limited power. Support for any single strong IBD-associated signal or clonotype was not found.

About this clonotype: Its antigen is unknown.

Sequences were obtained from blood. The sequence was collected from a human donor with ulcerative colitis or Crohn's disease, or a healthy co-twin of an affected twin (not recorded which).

CDR3: CATRGTGGKTGELFF. The gene calls are TRBV24-1 and TRBJ2-2; TCRdb lists TRBD1, though no DNA is available to test this call. Germline V gives CDR1 KGHDR, CDR2 SFDVKD. The CDR3 contains 15 residues.